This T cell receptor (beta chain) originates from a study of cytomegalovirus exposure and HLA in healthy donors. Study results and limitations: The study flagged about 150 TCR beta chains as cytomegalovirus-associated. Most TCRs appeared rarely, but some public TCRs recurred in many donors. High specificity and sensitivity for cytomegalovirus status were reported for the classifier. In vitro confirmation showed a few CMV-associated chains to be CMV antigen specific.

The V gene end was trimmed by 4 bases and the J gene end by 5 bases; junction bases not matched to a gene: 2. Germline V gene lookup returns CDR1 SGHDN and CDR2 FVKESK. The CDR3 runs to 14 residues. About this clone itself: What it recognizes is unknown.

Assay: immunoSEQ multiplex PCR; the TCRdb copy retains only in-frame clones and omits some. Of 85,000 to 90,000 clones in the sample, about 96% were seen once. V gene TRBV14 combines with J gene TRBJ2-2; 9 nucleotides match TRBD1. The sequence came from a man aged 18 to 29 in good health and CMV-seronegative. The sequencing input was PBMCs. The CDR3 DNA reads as TGTGCCAGCAGCCCACAGGGGGCAACCGGGGAGCTGTTTTTT. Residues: CASSPQGATGELFF.